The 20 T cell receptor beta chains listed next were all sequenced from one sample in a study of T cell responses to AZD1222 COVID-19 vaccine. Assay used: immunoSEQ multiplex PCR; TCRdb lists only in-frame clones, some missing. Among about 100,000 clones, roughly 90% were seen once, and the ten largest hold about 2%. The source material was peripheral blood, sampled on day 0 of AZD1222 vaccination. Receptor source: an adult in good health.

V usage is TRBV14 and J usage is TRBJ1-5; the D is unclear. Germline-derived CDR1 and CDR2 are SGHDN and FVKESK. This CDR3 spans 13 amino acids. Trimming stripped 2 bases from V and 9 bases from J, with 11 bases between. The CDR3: CASSQYGLGPQHF. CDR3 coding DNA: TGTGCCAGCAGCCAATACGGCCTGGGGCCCCAGCATTTT.

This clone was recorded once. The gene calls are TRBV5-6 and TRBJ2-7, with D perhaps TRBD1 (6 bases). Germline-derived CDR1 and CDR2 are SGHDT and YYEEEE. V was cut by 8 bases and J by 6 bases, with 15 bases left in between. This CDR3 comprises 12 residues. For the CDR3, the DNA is TGTGCCAGGTACAGGGTTCCAGGCGAGCAGTACTTC. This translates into CARYRVPGEQYF.

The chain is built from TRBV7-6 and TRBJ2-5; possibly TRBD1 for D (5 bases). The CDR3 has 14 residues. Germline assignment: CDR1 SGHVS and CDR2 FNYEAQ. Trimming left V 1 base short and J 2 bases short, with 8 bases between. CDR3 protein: CASSLGWTQETQYF. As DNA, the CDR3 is TGTGCCAGCAGCTTAGGATGGACACAAGAGACCCAGTACTTC. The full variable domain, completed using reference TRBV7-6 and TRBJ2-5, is GAGVSQSPRYKVTKRGQDVALRCDPISGHVSLYWYRQALGQGPEFLTYFNYEAQQDKSGLPNDRFSAERPEGSISTLTIQRTEQRDSAMYRCASSLGWTQETQYFGPGTRLLVL.

CDR3 coding DNA: TGTGCCAGCACAGTGGGGGCACCGGGGGGAGAGCAGTACTTC. Protein: CASTVGAPGGEQYF. The chain recombines TRBV6-6 with TRBJ2-7; perhaps TRBD2 as D (7 bases). V was cut by 7 bases and J by 7 bases, with 20 bases left in between. This CDR3 comprises 14 residues. In germline, CDR1 is MNHNY, CDR2 SVGAGI (reference sequence).

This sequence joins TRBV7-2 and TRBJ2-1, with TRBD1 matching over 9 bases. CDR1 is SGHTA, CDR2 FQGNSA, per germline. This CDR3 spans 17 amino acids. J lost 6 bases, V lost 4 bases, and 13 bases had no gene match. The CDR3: CASSSLPGTGKGNEQFF. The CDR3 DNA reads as TGTGCCAGCAGCTCCCTTCCCGGGACAGGGAAGGGCAATGAGCAGTTCTTC.

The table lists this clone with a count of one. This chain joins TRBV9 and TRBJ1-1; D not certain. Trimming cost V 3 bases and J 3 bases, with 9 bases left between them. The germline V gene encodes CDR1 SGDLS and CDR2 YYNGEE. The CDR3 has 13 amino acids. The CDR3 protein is CASSELVDTEAFF. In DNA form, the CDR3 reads TGTGCCAGCAGCGAACTCGTGGACACTGAAGCTTTCTTT.

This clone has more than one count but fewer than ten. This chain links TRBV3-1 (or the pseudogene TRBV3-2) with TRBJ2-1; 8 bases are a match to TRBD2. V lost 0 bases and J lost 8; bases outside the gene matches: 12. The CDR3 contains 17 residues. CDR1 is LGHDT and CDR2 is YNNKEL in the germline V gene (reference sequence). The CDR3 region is CASSQDTPGRAMDEQFF. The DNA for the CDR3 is TGTGCCAGCAGCCAAGATACCCCCGGGAGGGCCATGGATGAGCAGTTCTTC.

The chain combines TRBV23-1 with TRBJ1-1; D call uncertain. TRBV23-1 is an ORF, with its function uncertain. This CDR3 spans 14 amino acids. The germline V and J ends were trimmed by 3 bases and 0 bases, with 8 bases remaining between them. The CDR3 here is CASSHRDLNTEAFF. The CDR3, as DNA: TGCGCCAGCAGTCACCGAGACCTGAACACTGAAGCTTTCTTT.

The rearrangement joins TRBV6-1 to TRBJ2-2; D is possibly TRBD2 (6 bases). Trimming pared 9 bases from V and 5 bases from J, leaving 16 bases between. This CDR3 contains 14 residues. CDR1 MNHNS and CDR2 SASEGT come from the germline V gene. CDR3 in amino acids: CASTGTPETGELFF. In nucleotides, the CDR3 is TGTGCCAGTACCGGGACTCCAGAGACCGGGGAGCTGTTTTTT.

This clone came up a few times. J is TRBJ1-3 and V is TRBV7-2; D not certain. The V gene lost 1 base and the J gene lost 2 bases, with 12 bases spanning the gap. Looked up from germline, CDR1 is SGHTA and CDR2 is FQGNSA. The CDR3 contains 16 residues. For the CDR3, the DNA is TGTGCCAGCAGCTTAGGGTCCGTCCAGACTGGAAACACCATATATTTT. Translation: CASSLGSVQTGNTIYF.

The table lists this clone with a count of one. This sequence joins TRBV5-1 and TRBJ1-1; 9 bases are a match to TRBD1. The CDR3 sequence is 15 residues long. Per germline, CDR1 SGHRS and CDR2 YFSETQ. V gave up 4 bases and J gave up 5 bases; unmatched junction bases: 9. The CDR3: CASSGLTGGRTEAFF. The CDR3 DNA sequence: TGCGCCAGCAGCGGACTGACAGGGGGTCGGACTGAAGCTTTCTTT.

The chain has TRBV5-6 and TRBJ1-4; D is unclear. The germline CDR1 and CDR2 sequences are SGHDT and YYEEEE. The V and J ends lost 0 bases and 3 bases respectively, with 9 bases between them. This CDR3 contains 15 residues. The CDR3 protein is CASSLGVGSNEKLFF. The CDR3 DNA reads TGTGCCAGCAGCTTGGGGGTTGGATCTAATGAAAAACTGTTTTTT.

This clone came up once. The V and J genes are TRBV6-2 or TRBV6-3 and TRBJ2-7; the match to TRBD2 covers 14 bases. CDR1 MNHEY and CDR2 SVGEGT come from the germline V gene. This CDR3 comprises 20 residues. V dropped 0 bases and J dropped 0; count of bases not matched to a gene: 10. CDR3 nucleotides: TGTGCCAGCAGTTACTCTGATGGACTAGCGGGAGGATTCCACTCCTACGAGCAGTACTTC. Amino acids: CASSYSDGLAGGFHSYEQYF.

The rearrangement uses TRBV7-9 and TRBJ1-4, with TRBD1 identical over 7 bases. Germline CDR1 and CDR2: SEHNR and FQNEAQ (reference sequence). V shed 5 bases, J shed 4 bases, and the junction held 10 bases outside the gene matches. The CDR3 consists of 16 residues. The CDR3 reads CASSRTGYRGNEKLFF. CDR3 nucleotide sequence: TGTGCCAGCAGCCGCACTGGGTACAGGGGTAATGAAAAACTGTTTTTT.

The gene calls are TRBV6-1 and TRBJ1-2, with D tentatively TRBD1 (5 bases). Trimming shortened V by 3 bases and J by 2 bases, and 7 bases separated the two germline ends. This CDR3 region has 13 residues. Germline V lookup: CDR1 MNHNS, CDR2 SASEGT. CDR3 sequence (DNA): TGTGCCAGCAGTGATCGGGGGAACTATGGCTACACCTTC. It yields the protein CASSDRGNYGYTF.

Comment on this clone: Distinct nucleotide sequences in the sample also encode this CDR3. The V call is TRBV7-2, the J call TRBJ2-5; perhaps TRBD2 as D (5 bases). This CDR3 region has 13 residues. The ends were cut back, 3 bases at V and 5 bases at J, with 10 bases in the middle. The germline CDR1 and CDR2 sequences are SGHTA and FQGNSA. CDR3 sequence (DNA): TGTGCCAGCAGCTTGGAGAGGAGGGAGACCCAGTACTTC. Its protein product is CASSLERRETQYF. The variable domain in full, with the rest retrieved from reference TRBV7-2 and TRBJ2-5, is GAGVSQSPSNKVTEKGKDVELRCDPISGHTALYWYRQSLGQGLEFLIYFQGNSAPDKSGLPSDRFSAERTGGSVSTLTIQRTQQEDSAVYLCASSLERRETQYFGPGTRLLVL.

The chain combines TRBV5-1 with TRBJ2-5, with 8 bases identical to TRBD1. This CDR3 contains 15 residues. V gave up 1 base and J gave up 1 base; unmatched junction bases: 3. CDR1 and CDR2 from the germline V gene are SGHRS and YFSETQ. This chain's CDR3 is CASSLRQGAQETQYF. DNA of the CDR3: TGCGCCAGCAGCTTGCGGCAGGGGGCCCAAGAGACCCAGTACTTC.

Here the CDR3 DNA reads TGTGCCAGCAGCTTACTTCCGGGACAGGTTTTATCTGAAGCTTTCTTT. It translates to CASSLLPGQVLSEAFF. This rearrangement joins TRBV7-2 to TRBJ1-1, with 8 bases identical to TRBD1. The CDR3 extends over 16 amino acids. Germline trimming cut 2 bases from V and 6 bases from J; bases unmatched to any gene: 11. Germline V gene data show CDR1 as SGHTA and CDR2 as FQGNSA.

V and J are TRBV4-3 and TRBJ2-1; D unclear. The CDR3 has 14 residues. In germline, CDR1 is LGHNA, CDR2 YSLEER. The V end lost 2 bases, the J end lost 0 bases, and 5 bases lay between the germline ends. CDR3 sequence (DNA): TGCGCCAGCAGCCAAAGCTTCTCCTACAATGAGCAGTTCTTC. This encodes CASSQSFSYNEQFF.

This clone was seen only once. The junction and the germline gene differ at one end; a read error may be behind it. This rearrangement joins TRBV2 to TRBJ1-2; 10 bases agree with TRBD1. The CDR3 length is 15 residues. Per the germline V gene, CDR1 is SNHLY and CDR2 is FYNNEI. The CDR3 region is CASREDRGRGYGYTF. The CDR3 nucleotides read TGTGCCAGCAGAGAAGACAGGGGGCGCGGCTATGGCTACACCTTC.